The present TCR beta chain was sequenced within a study of T cells in Graves' hyperthyroidism and ophthalmopathy. Regions amplified from RNA transcripts were the TCR beta CDR3 regions. The HTBI primer set was used in a first-round RT-PCR of the TCR CDR3. TCRdb ran MiXCR on the multiplex PCR reads and lists one entry per CDR3 protein. This table has about 610,000 distinct CDR3 sequences, just over 45% appearing once. Germline V lookup: CDR1 SGHTA, CDR2 FQGTGA. The CDR3 sequence is 15 residues long. This clonotype was counted only a few times. Its antigen is currently unknown. General observations from the study: For ophthalmopathy, model prediction preceded onset by a median about 6 months. Most clonotypes that expanded in the thyroid above 0.001 also showed up in blood.

An absence of ophthalmopathy progression within 18 months meant stable Graves' hyperthyroidism. Among the patients, aged 18 to 65, hyperthyroidism was newly diagnosed and had lasted under 2 months. Material for sequencing was peripheral blood or thyroid tissue (not recorded which). The sequence derives from a woman younger than 30 with Graves' hyperthyroidism. This chain connects TRBV7-3 to TRBJ2-7; TRBD1 matches at 12 bases. The J call may be incorrect, as the DNA end agrees better with TRBJ2-1. The CDR3 sequence is CASSLTGQGASEQFF. The CDR3 DNA reads TGTGCCAGCAGCTTAACGGGACAGGGGGCCAGCGAGCAGTTCTTC.